This TCR beta chain was found in a study of T cell responses to AZD1222 COVID-19 vaccine. Findings and limits, study-wide: After two AZD1222 doses, spike-specific TCR breadth and depth rose versus day 0. In the spike-specific TCR repertoire, nearly half reportedly target unmutated variant regions.

Details on this clone: What it binds is not known.

TCRdb's copy holds only in-frame clones and misses some; the assay was immunoSEQ multiplex PCR. The table shows over 110,000 clones, with roughly 90% occurring only once. Germline CDR1 reads LNHNV; CDR2 reads YYDKDF (reference sequence). The length of the CDR3 is 15 residues. V gave up 3 bases and J gave up 9 bases; unmatched junction bases: 4. Sample: peripheral blood, taken on day 0 of AZD1222 vaccination. The rearrangement joins TRBV15 to TRBJ1-6; 11 bases are shared with TRBD1. The sequence was collected from an adult in good health. The CDR3 bases are TGTGCCACCAGCAGGTCGGGACAGGGGGGTTCACCCCTCCACTTT. Its translation: CATSRSGQGGSPLHF. The full variable domain, with the rest looked up from reference TRBV15 and TRBJ1-6, is DAMVIQNPRYQVTQFGKPVTLSCSQTLNHNVMYWYQQKSSQAPKLLFHYYDKDFNNEADTPDNFQSRRPNTSFCFLDIRSPGLGDTAMYLCATSRSGQGGSPLHFGNGTRLTVT.